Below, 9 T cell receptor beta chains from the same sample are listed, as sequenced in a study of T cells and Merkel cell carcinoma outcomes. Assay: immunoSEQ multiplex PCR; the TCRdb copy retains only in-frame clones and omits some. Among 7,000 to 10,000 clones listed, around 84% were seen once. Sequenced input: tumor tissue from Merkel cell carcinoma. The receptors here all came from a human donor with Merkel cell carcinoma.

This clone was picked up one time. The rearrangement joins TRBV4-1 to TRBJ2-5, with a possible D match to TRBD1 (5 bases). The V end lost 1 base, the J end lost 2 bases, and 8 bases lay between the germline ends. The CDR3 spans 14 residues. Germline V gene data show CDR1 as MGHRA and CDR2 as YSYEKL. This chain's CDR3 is CASSQVPGQETQYF. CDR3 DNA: TGCGCCAGCAGCCAAGTTCCAGGGCAAGAGACCCAGTACTTC.

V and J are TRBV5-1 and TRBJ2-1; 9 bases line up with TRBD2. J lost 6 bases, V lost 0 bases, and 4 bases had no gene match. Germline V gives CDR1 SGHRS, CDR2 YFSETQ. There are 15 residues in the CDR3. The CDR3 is CASSLGAGGFNEQFF. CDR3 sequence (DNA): TGCGCCAGCAGCTTGGGAGCGGGGGGCTTCAATGAGCAGTTCTTC.

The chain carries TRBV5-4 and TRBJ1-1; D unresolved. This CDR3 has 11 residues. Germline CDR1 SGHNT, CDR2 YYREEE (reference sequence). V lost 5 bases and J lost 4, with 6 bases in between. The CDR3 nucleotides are TGTGCCAGCAGGATCGGCACTGAAGCTTTCTTT. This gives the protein CASRIGTEAFF.

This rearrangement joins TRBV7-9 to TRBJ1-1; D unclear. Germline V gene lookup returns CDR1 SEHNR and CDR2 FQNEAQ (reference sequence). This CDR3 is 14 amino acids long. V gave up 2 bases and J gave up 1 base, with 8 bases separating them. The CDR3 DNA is TGTGCCAGCAGCTTATTTTCAGGGAACACTGAAGCTTTCTTT. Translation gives CASSLFSGNTEAFF.

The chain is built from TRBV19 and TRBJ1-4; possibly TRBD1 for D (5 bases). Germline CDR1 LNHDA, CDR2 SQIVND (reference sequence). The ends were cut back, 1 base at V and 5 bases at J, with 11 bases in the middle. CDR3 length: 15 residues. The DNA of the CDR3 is TGTGCCAGTAGTATAGCGAAGGGACCGAATGAAAAACTGTTTTTT. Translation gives CASSIAKGPNEKLFF.

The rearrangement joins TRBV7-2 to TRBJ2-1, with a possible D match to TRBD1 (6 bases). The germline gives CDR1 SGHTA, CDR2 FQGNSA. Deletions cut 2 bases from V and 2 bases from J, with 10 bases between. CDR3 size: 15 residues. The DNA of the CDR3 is TGTGCCAGCAGCTTAACCCCAGGGGCCTACAATGAGCAGTTCTTC. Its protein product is CASSLTPGAYNEQFF.

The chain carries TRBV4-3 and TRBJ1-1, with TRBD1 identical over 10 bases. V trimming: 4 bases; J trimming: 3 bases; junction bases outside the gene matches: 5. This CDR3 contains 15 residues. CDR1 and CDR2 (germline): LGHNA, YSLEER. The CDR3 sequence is CASSRTGTGDTEAFF. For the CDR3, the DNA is TGCGCCAGCAGCCGAACCGGGACAGGGGACACTGAAGCTTTCTTT.

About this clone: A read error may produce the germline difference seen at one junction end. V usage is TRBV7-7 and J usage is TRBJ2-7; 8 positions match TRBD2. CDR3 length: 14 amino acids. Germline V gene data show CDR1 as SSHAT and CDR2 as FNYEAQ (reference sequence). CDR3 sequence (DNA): TGTGCCAGCAGCTTAGAAGCGGGGGCCTACGAGCAATACTTC. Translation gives CASSLEAGAYEQYF.

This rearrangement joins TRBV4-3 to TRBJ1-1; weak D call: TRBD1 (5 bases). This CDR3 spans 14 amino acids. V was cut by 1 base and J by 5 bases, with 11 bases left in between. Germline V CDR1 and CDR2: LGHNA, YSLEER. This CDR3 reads CASSQVGGSTEAFF. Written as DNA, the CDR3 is TGCGCCAGCAGCCAAGTCGGGGGTTCGACTGAAGCTTTCTTT.